The rows below give T cell receptor beta chains drawn from one sample of a study of blood T cell repertoires in COVID-19. TCRdb keeps only in-frame clones here, not all; method: immunoSEQ multiplex PCR. The table lists about 36,000 clones, about nine tenths of them singletons. Material for sequencing was peripheral blood. These receptors all stem from a human donor in a cohort sampled during active COVID-19. Both conserved end residues are part of each CDR3. A D gene is named only where the DNA matches it firmly.

CASSSRQYGNGYTF,TGTGCCAGCAGTTCCCGACAGTACGGTAATGGCTACACCTTC,.,TRBV6-5,TRBJ1-2
CASSLAGQGTTEAFF,TGCGCCAGCAGCCTTGCGGGACAGGGGACCACTGAAGCTTTCTTT,TRBD1,TRBV5-1,TRBJ1-1
CASSSEAGNGYTF,TGTGCCAGCAGCTCGGAGGCGGGGAATGGCTACACCTTC,.,TRBV5-6,TRBJ1-2
CASSGQGAGETQYF,TGTGCCAGCAGTGGGCAGGGGGCAGGGGAGACCCAGTACTTC,TRBD1,TRBV2,TRBJ2-5
CASSRAGTSSEQYF,TGTGCCAGCAGTCGGGCCGGGACTAGCAGTGAGCAGTACTTC,TRBD2,TRBV7-9,TRBJ2-7
CASSRRLGTGQDTQYF,TGTGCCAGCAGCCGCCGGCTTGGGACAGGGCAAGATACGCAGTATTTT,TRBD1,TRBV25-1,TRBJ2-3
CASSLDVAGAGRYEQYF,TGTGCCAGCAGCTTAGATGTGGCGGGAGCGGGTAGGTACGAGCAGTACTTC,TRBD2,TRBV7-2,TRBJ2-7
CASSSPQGGEQYF,TGTGCCAGCAGCTCTCCTCAGGGGGGCGAGCAGTACTTC,.,TRBV28,TRBJ2-7
CASSLYPLSGANVLTF,TGTGCCAGCAGTTTATATCCTCTCTCTGGGGCCAACGTCCTGACTTTC,.,TRBV27,TRBJ2-6
CASSPIGGPGANVLTF,TGCGCCAGCAGCCCAATAGGAGGACCTGGGGCCAACGTCCTGACTTTC,.,TRBV4-1,TRBJ2-6